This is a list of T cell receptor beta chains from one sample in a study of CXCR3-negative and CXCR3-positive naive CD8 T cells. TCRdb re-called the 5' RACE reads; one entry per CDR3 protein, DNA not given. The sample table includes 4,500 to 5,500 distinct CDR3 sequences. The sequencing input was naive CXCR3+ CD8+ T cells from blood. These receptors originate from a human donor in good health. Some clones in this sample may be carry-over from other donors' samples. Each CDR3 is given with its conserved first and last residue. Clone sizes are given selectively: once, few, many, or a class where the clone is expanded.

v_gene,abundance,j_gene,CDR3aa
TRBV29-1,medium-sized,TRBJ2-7,CSVSLAGVYEQYF
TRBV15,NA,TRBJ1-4,CATSRVSGPGDEKLFF
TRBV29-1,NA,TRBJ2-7,CSVEGTGTSGEQYF
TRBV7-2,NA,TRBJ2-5,CASSLGGTQGETQYF
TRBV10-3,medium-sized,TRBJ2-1,CAISDPQLAEGHNEQFF
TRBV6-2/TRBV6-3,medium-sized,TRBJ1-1,CASSARQGSSTEAFF
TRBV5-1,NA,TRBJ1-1,CASSPAGDRAEAFF
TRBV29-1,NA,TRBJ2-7,CSVLSTGGNYEQYF
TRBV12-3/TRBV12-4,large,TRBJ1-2,CASSPGQSYGYTF
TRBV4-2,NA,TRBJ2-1,CASSQDTSKTSGSSLQYNEQFF
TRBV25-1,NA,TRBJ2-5,CASSEYGLQGAQETQYF
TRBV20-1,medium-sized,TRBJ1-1,CSARDQHRGIYTEAFF
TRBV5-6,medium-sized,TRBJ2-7,CASSDPGQGPYEQYF
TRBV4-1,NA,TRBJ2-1,CASSPTEDNEQFF
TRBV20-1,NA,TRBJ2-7,CSARDYRGGYEQYF